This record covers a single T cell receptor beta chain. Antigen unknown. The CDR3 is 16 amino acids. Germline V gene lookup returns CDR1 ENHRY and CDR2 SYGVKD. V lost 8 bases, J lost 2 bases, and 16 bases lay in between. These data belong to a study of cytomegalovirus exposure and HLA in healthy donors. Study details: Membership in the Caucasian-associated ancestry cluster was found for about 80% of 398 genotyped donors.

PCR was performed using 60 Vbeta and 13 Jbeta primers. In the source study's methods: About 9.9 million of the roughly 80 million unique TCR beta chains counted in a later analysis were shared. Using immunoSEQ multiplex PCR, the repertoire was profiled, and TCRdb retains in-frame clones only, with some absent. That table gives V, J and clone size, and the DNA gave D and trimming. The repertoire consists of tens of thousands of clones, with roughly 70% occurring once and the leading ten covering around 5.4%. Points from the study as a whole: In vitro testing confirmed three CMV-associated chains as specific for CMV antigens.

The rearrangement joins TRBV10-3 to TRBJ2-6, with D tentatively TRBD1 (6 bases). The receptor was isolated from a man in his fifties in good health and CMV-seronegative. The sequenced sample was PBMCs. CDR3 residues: CAILDRARTGANVLTF. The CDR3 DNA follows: TGTGCCATCCTGGACAGAGCCCGAACTGGGGCCAACGTCCTGACTTTC.